This TCR beta chain is from a study of shared clonotypes between healthy human individuals. Generated by immunoSEQ multiplex PCR, the TCRdb table keeps only in-frame clones and is missing some. The sample contains more than 2 million clones, 80% to 95% of which appear only once. The CDR3 totals 15 residues. CDR1 is MNHEY and CDR2 is SMNVEV in the germline V gene (reference sequence). The germline V and J ends were trimmed by 2 bases and 3 bases, with 13 bases remaining between them. The naive CD8 population came from CD45RO-negative cells selected for CCR7, without terminally differentiated effector memory CD45RA+ cells.

This sequence joins TRBV27 and TRBJ1-1; D gene ambiguous. The clonotype comes from a man in his late teens or twenties in good health. Some clones in this sample may be carry-over from other donors' samples. Sequencing was performed on naive CD8+ T cells from PBMCs. This CDR3 reads CASSLNMGLDTEAFF. The DNA for the CDR3 is TGTGCCAGCAGTTTAAACATGGGGTTAGACACTGAAGCTTTCTTT.